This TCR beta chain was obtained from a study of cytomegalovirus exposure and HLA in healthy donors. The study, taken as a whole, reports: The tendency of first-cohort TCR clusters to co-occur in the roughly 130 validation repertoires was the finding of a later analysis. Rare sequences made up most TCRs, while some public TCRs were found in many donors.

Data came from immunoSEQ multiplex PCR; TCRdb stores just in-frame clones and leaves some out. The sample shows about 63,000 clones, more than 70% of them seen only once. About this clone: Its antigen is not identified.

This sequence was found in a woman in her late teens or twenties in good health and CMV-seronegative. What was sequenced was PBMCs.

The CDR3: CASSLGRGRTQGGTQYF. The CDR3 DNA reads TGTGCCAGCAGCTTAGGCCGTGGGAGGACTCAGGGTGGGACCCAGTACTTC. V is TRBV11-3 and J is TRBJ2-5; weak D call: TRBD2 (6 bases). CDR1 is SGHNT and CDR2 is YENEEA in the germline V gene. This CDR3 is built from 17 residues. Between the trimmed V and J ends, which lost 1 base and 7 bases, there was a span of 22 bases.